The 18 T cell receptor beta chains below were found in one sample sequenced in a study of blood T cell repertoires in COVID-19 (dated by TCRdb to 2019 to 2021). Preparation of the library involved the immunoSEQ multiplex PCR assay. Not all clones reach the TCRdb copy of this immuneACCESS table, which keeps in-frame sequences only. Checked studies attribute under half of the gap to unresolved V genes and leave the rest unexplained. The sample contains around 200,000 clones, more than 75% of them found a single time. The ten top clones hold roughly 0.85% of the sample. The sample consisted of peripheral blood. The receptors shown here come from a woman between 18 and 30 years old who had recovered from COVID-19.

The chain links TRBV30 to TRBJ2-4; 9 bases align to TRBD1. Germline V gene lookup returns CDR1 GTSNPN and CDR2 SVGIG (reference sequence). The ends lost 3 bases at V and 9 bases at J; junction bases unmatched: 6. CDR3 length: 13 amino acids. CDR3 sequence (DNA): TGTGCCTGGAGACTGGGACAGGGAGGCATTCAGTACTTC. It translates to CAWRLGQGGIQYF.

Comment on this clone: The germline gene is not matched at one end of the junction; a read error may be the cause. This sequence joins TRBV15 and TRBJ2-5; D possibly corresponds to TRBD2 (6 bases). Germline V gene lookup returns CDR1 LNHNV and CDR2 YYDKDF (reference sequence). The CDR3 is 15 amino acids. The CDR3 reads CATSKEEPGRGLMDF. The CDR3 nucleotides read TGTGCCACCAGCAAAGAAGAACCGGGACGGGGACTTATGGACTTC.

This clone was found a few times. This CDR3 reads CASSYERSTNTEAFF. Written as DNA, the CDR3 is TGTGCCAGCAGTTACGAAAGGAGTACCAACACTGAAGCTTTCTTT. This chain joins TRBV6-5 and TRBJ1-1, with D hard to call. Germline V gene sequence: CDR1 MNHEY, CDR2 SVGAGI. Trimming pared 2 bases from V and 2 bases from J, leaving 12 bases between. CDR3 length: 15 amino acids.

This chain joins TRBV29-1 and TRBJ1-1; no firm D call. CDR1 and CDR2 from the germline V gene are SQVTM and ANQGSEA. Between the trimmed V and J ends, which lost 6 bases and 3 bases, there was a span of 14 bases. The CDR3 totals 13 residues. CDR3 amino acids: CSVGRGRDTEAFF. The CDR3, as DNA: TGCAGCGTAGGTCGCGGGAGGGACACTGAAGCTTTCTTT.

CDR3 coding DNA: TGTGCCAGCAGCTTAGGACTAGCGGGTGGGGAATTCACAGATACGCAGTATTTT. This translates into CASSLGLAGGEFTDTQYF. V and J are TRBV7-6 and TRBJ2-3, with 10 bases matching TRBD2. V was pared by 1 base and J by 2 bases, with 9 bases of the junction left unmatched. CDR1 and CDR2 (germline): SGHVS, FNYEAQ. The CDR3 is 18 amino acids. Variable domain in full (rest from reference TRBV7-6 and TRBJ2-3): GAGVSQSPRYKVTKRGQDVALRCDPISGHVSLYWYRQALGQGPEFLTYFNYEAQQDKSGLPNDRFSAERPEGSISTLTIQRTEQRDSAMYRCASSLGLAGGEFTDTQYFGPGTRLTVL.

The chain couples TRBV4-1 to TRBJ2-1; D may be TRBD2 (5 bases). V shed 0 bases and J shed 0 bases, with 21 bases lying between them. There are 20 residues in the CDR3. Germline CDR1 is MGHRA and CDR2 is YSYEKL. In DNA, the CDR3 is TGCGCCAGCAGCCAAGAGAGACCTAGCCCAAACCGAAGCTCCTACAATGAGCAGTTCTTC. This codes for CASSQERPSPNRSSYNEQFF.

The chain has TRBV2 and TRBJ1-4; 7 bases agree with TRBD1. CDR3 length equals 15 residues. J was trimmed by 4 bases and V by 4 bases; bases with no gene match: 6. Germline V gene lookup returns CDR1 SNHLY and CDR2 FYNNEI. The CDR3: CASSVGTVNNEKLFF. CDR3 DNA sequence: TGTGCCAGCAGTGTTGGGACAGTTAATAATGAAAAACTGTTTTTT.

The genes are TRBV4-3 and TRBJ1-6; D gene ambiguous. The ends were cut back, 0 bases at V and 0 bases at J, with 12 bases in the middle. Germline CDR1 and CDR2: LGHNA and YSLEER. This CDR3 contains 18 residues. The CDR3 bases are TGCGCCAGCAGCCAAGATCCGTGGCCTAGCTCCTATAATTCACCCCTCCACTTT. It yields the protein CASSQDPWPSSYNSPLHF.

The chain is built from TRBV4-1 and TRBJ1-2, with D possibly matching TRBD1 (5 bases). This CDR3 is built from 15 residues. Trimming took 0 bases from V and 11 from J, leaving 19 bases between them. Germline CDR1 is MGHRA and CDR2 is YSYEKL. The CDR3 here is CASSQDSMRGVGYTF. Here the CDR3 DNA reads TGCGCCAGCAGCCAAGATAGTATGCGGGGGGTAGGTTACACCTTC.

This sequence joins TRBV7-3 and TRBJ2-5; 15 bases align to TRBD2. CDR1 and CDR2 from the germline V gene are SGHTA and FQGTGA. CDR3 length equals 18 residues. The trim removed 5 bases at V and 3 bases at J, leaving 10 bases unmatched. The DNA for the CDR3 is TGTGCCAGCAGCAACCCGGGACTAGCGGGAGGAGCGGAAGAGACCCAGTACTTC. Its translation is CASSNPGLAGGAEETQYF.

This chain joins TRBV5-6 and TRBJ1-2, with TRBD1 as a possible D gene (6 bases). Trimming pared 6 bases from V and 4 bases from J, leaving 10 bases between. Per germline, CDR1 SGHDT and CDR2 YYEEEE. The CDR3 has 12 residues. Written as DNA, the CDR3 is TGTGCCAGCATCTTACAGGGCTATGGCTACACCTTC. Its translation: CASILQGYGYTF.

CDR3: CASSYLDREAYNEQFF. The CDR3 DNA follows: TGTGCCAGCAGTTACTTGGACCGGGAGGCCTACAATGAGCAGTTCTTC. This chain uses TRBV6-2 or TRBV6-3 with TRBJ2-1; TRBD2 aligns across 7 bases. Trimming at V came to 1 base and at J to 2 bases, leaving 5 bases not matched to a gene. CDR1 is MNHEY and CDR2 is SVGEGT in the germline V gene. The CDR3 totals 16 residues.

V and J are TRBV29-1 and TRBJ2-1; TRBD2 matches 14 bases. CDR3 length: 16 amino acids. Germline trimming cut 1 base from V and 9 bases from J; bases unmatched to any gene: 8. The germline CDR1 and CDR2 sequences are SQVTM and ANQGSEA. The CDR3 bases are TGCAGCGTTGAAGGGACTAGCGGGGGGTCAAGCAGTGAGCAGTTCTTC. It encodes CSVEGTSGGSSSEQFF.

This clone was recorded once. The rearrangement uses TRBV7-2 and TRBJ2-5; the match to TRBD1 covers 9 bases. J gave up 4 bases and V 6 bases, and 9 bases lay outside the gene matches. Germline V gene lookup returns CDR1 SGHTA and CDR2 FQGNSA. This CDR3 spans 15 amino acids. This CDR3 is CASRTTGTGIETQYF. The CDR3 bases are TGTGCCAGCAGAACTACCGGGACAGGGATAGAGACCCAGTACTTC. Using reference TRBV7-2 and TRBJ2-5 for the parts outside the CDR3, the full variable domain is GAGVSQSPSNKVTEKGKDVELRCDPISGHTALYWYRQSLGQGLEFLIYFQGNSAPDKSGLPSDRFSAERTGGSVSTLTIQRTQQEDSAVYLCASRTTGTGIETQYFGPGTRLLVL.

The rearrangement joins TRBV4-3 to TRBJ1-3; D gene unclear. CDR3 size: 19 residues. Per the germline V gene, CDR1 is LGHNA and CDR2 is YSLEER. V lost 0 bases, J lost 4 bases, and 22 bases lay in between. The CDR3 sequence is CASSQDEPGVRGSGNTIYF. Written as DNA, the CDR3 is TGCGCCAGCAGCCAAGATGAGCCTGGTGTTCGGGGTTCAGGAAACACCATATATTTT.

The V call is TRBV6-5, the J call TRBJ1-5, with TRBD1 matching 8 bases. The germline V gene has CDR1 MNHEY and CDR2 SVGAGI. The CDR3 is made up of 14 amino acids. The ends lost 6 bases at V and 4 bases at J; junction bases unmatched: 5. As DNA, the CDR3 is TGTGCCAGCAGCCCCGGACAGGGAAATCAGCCCCAGCATTTT. Its protein is CASSPGQGNQPQHF.

With regard to this clone: Other DNA sequences in the same sample also yield this CDR3. This chain connects TRBV5-1 to TRBJ1-2; TRBD1 matches at 7 bases. The CDR3 runs 13 residues. Germline V gives CDR1 SGHRS, CDR2 YFSETQ. The ends lost 2 bases at V and 8 bases at J; junction bases unmatched: 6. This CDR3 is CASSLEGAGGYTF. The DNA for the CDR3 is TGCGCCAGCAGCTTAGAGGGGGCTGGGGGCTACACCTTC. Drawing the rest from reference TRBV5-1 and TRBJ1-2, the complete variable domain is KAGVTQTPRYLIKTRGQQVTLSCSPISGHRSVSWYQQTPGQGLQFLFEYFSETQRNKGNFPGRFSGRQFSNSRSEMNVSTLELGDSALYLCASSLEGAGGYTFGSGTRLTVV.

The CDR3: CASSLILSGDNEQFF. The CDR3 nucleotides read TGCGCCAGCAGCTTGATTCTTAGCGGGGACAATGAGCAGTTCTTC. V is TRBV5-1 and J is TRBJ2-1; 8 nucleotides match TRBD2. V lost 1 base and J lost 5; bases outside the gene matches: 5. Looked up from germline, CDR1 is SGHRS and CDR2 is YFSETQ. This CDR3 is 15 amino acids long.